This T cell receptor (beta chain) was observed in a study of T cell repertoires in cytomegalovirus infection. Across the whole study: Public TCR beta signatures provided an indication of both CMV infection and a matching HLA type.

TCRdb used MiXCR to reprocess the reads, holding one entry per CDR3 protein. The table has 68,000 or so distinct CDR3 sequences, 20% to 25% seen once. As for this clonotype: Its antigen remains unknown.

Per the germline V gene, CDR1 is SGHTA and CDR2 is FQGNSA. V lost 5 bases, J lost 4 bases, and 11 bases lay in between. There are 13 residues in the CDR3. The rearrangement links TRBV7-2 to TRBJ1-2; D remains ambiguous. Sample: PBMCs, sequenced either directly or after in vitro stimulation (not recorded which). The TCR comes from a human donor in good health (CMV status not recorded). Some clones in this sample may be carry-over from other donors' samples. The CDR3 spells CASSVDMTYGYTF. The CDR3 region has the DNA TGTGCCAGCAGCGTTGACATGACCTATGGCTACACCTTC.